This passage covers 19 T cell receptor beta chains from one sample sequenced in a study of blood T cell repertoires in COVID-19. Libraries were prepared by immunoSEQ multiplex PCR; TCRdb keeps only in-frame clonotypes and omits some of them. The sample lists over 85,000 clones, over 75% occurring once. Specimen: peripheral blood. The receptors derive from a human donor with acute or convalescent COVID-19. The donor label of this sample is uncertain.

The chain recombines TRBV6-6 with TRBJ2-5, with 13 bases lining up with TRBD2. V gave up 6 bases and J gave up 5 bases; unmatched junction bases: 6. The CDR3 covers 15 residues. The germline gives CDR1 MNHNY, CDR2 SVGAGI (reference sequence). CDR3 amino acids: CASRKLAGGPETQYF. The CDR3 region has the DNA TGTGCCAGCAGAAAACTAGCGGGGGGGCCGGAGACCCAGTACTTC.

V gene TRBV2 combines with J gene TRBJ2-7; 9 positions match TRBD1. This CDR3 spans 18 amino acids. Germline V gives CDR1 SNHLY, CDR2 FYNNEI. The V and J ends lost 5 bases and 4 bases, in that order; junction bases with no gene match: 18. CDR3 loop: CASSPPTGQGPSLYEQYF. Here the CDR3 DNA reads TGTGCCAGCAGTCCCCCCACGGGACAGGGCCCTTCTCTTTACGAGCAGTACTTC.

V gene TRBV7-9 combines with J gene TRBJ2-2; TRBD1 agrees at 10 bases. The CDR3 sequence is 17 residues long. J gave up 5 bases and V 3 bases, and 9 bases lay outside the gene matches. Per the germline V gene, CDR1 is SEHNR and CDR2 is FQNEAQ (reference sequence). CDR3 sequence: CASSFRTGTGATGELFF. DNA of the CDR3: TGTGCCAGCAGCTTTCGTACCGGGACAGGGGCGACCGGGGAGCTGTTTTTT.

This clone showed up just once. The chain combines TRBV7-8 with TRBJ2-2; 9 nucleotides align to TRBD1. The CDR3 spans 16 residues. The J segment lost 0 bases and the V segment lost 5 bases, leaving 4 bases of the junction unmatched. In germline, CDR1 is SGHVS, CDR2 FQNEAQ. The CDR3 DNA is TGTGCCAGCAGCCCCCGGACAGGGGCGAACACCGGGGAGCTGTTTTTT. Its protein product is CASSPRTGANTGELFF.

The gene calls are TRBV20-1 and TRBJ2-4; 10 nucleotides match TRBD1. Germline CDR1 and CDR2: DFQATT and SNEGSKA (reference sequence). The junction had 3 bases not matched to a gene; V was cut back by 3 bases and J by 1 base. The length of the CDR3 is 15 residues. The CDR3 spells CSASPGQGAKNIQYF. CDR3 DNA: TGCAGTGCTAGTCCGGGACAGGGGGCCAAAAACATTCAGTACTTC.

J is TRBJ2-6 and V is TRBV5-6; 8 nucleotides match TRBD1. The germline CDR1 and CDR2 sequences are SGHDT and YYEEEE. J lost 5 bases, V lost 4 bases, and 5 bases had no gene match. This CDR3 has 15 amino acids. CDR3 nucleotide sequence: TGTGCCAGCAGCCCGACAGGGGTGAGGGCCAACGTCCTGACTTTC. It specifies CASSPTGVRANVLTF.

The rearrangement links TRBV28 to TRBJ1-2; tentatively, D is TRBD1 (6 bases). Germline CDR1 is MDHEN and CDR2 is SYDVKM. V was clipped by 8 bases and J by 7 bases, with 20 bases between them. This CDR3 contains 14 residues. The CDR3 nucleotides are TGTGCCAGCCGTCTGGACAGTCCGATGAGTGGCTACACCTTC. Its protein is CASRLDSPMSGYTF.

The CDR3 nucleotides read TGTGCCGTGGGGGCGGGGGACTCTGGGGCCAACGTCCTGACTTTC. This gives the protein CAVGAGDSGANVLTF. V usage is TRBV21-1 and J usage is TRBJ2-6; the table assigns TRBD2, which was not confirmed against the DNA. TRBV21-1 is reported as a pseudogene. This CDR3 region has 15 residues.

The chain combines TRBV10-3 with TRBJ1-2; 7 nucleotides match TRBD1. With V trimmed by 6 bases and J by 2 bases, 6 bases remained unmatched. From germline, CDR1 is ENHRY and CDR2 SYGVKD. CDR3 size: 14 residues. In DNA form, the CDR3 reads TGTGCCATCAGCGAGGGGGACAGAAACTATGGCTACACCTTC. It encodes CAISEGDRNYGYTF.

This clone came up once. This rearrangement joins TRBV9 to TRBJ1-5, with TRBD1 as a possible D gene (5 bases). Trimming shortened V by 2 bases and J by 5 bases, and 11 bases separated the two germline ends. Looked up from germline, CDR1 is SGDLS and CDR2 is YYNGEE. This CDR3 comprises 14 residues. CDR3 residues: CASSVSTGDQPQHF. CDR3 DNA sequence: TGTGCCAGCAGCGTCTCTACAGGAGATCAGCCCCAGCATTTT.

CDR3 in amino acids: CASSQDYRINQPQHF. CDR3 bases: TGCGCCAGCAGCCAAGATTACAGGATTAATCAGCCCCAGCATTTT. The chain links TRBV4-1 to TRBJ1-5; TRBD1 might be the D (5 bases). The CDR3 contains 15 residues. Between the trimmed V and J ends, which lost 0 bases and 4 bases, there was a span of 10 bases. The germline V gene encodes CDR1 MGHRA and CDR2 YSYEKL.

This clone came up a few times. This sequence joins TRBV6-5 and TRBJ2-3; 7 positions agree with TRBD2. With V trimmed by 2 bases and J by 14 bases, 10 bases remained unmatched. The V gene's germline CDR1 is MNHEY and CDR2 SVGAGI. The CDR3 consists of 13 residues. CDR3 sequence: CASSYGGGGRMYF. The CDR3 DNA follows: TGTGCCAGCAGTTACGGGGGGGGAGGGCGGATGTATTTT.

This chain links TRBV6-6 with TRBJ1-5, with D perhaps matching TRBD1 (5 bases). Germline V gives CDR1 MNHNY, CDR2 SVGAGI (reference sequence). Deletions cut 7 bases from V and 0 bases from J, with 13 bases between. The CDR3 length is 15 residues. This CDR3 is CASTLRQTSNQPQHF. The CDR3 nucleotides read TGTGCCAGCACTTTGAGACAGACTAGCAATCAGCCCCAGCATTTT.

The chain is built from TRBV27 and TRBJ2-7, with no clear D. The ends were cut back, 2 bases at V and 9 bases at J, with 14 bases in the middle. Germline V lookup: CDR1 MNHEY, CDR2 SMNVEV (reference sequence). The length of the CDR3 is 13 residues. The CDR3 DNA reads TGTGCCAGCAGTTTAGCGAGAGATACGGGGCAGTACTTC. Amino acid sequence: CASSLARDTGQYF.

This clone was detected only once. The V gene is TRBV5-1, the J gene TRBJ2-5; a weak D match, TRBD1 (5 bases). The CDR3 spans 14 residues. Looked up from germline, CDR1 is SGHRS and CDR2 is YFSETQ. V was trimmed by 0 bases and J by 4 bases, leaving 10 bases between them. In nucleotides, the CDR3 is TGCGCCAGCAGCTTGGGCGCAGGGTTAGAGACCCAGTACTTC. It is translated as CASSLGAGLETQYF. The full variable domain, its missing parts supplied by reference TRBV5-1 and TRBJ2-5, is KAGVTQTPRYLIKTRGQQVTLSCSPISGHRSVSWYQQTPGQGLQFLFEYFSETQRNKGNFPGRFSGRQFSNSRSEMNVSTLELGDSALYLCASSLGAGLETQYFGPGTRLLVL.

This rearrangement joins TRBV6-5 to TRBJ2-3; 8 nucleotides align to TRBD1. The V and J ends lost 8 bases and 3 bases, in that order; junction bases with no gene match: 7. Germline values: CDR1 MNHEY, CDR2 SVGAGI. The CDR3 length is 14 residues. The CDR3 DNA is TGTGCCAGCGGACCGACAGGGGTTACAGATACGCAGTATTTT. Residues: CASGPTGVTDTQYF.

This clone was counted between two and nine times. The rearrangement joins TRBV4-1 to TRBJ1-5; no reliable D call. V was cut by 2 bases and J by 2 bases, with 19 bases left in between. The CDR3 sequence is 18 residues long. Germline values: CDR1 MGHRA, CDR2 YSYEKL. CDR3 DNA sequence: TGCGCCAGCAGCCAACAATCTCCTCCATCGGCGGGCAATCAGCCCCAGCATTTT. Protein: CASSQQSPPSAGNQPQHF.

The chain employs TRBV7-3 and TRBJ2-3, with D perhaps matching TRBD1 (5 bases). The germline V gene encodes CDR1 SGHTA and CDR2 FQGTGA. Trimming shortened V by 5 bases and J by 1 base, and 16 bases separated the two germline ends. CDR3 size: 16 residues. The DNA for the CDR3 is TGTGCCAGCAGCAAACAGGTGGGCGGCCGCACAGATACGCAGTATTTT. This gives the protein CASSKQVGGRTDTQYF.

This clone was recorded once. The rearrangement uses TRBV18 and TRBJ2-3; D perhaps matches TRBD1 (5 bases). The CDR3 has 14 residues. The V gene lost 0 bases and the J gene lost 4 bases, with 8 bases spanning the gap. Germline CDR1 reads KGHSH; CDR2 reads LQKENI. CDR3 nucleotides: TGTGCCAGCTCACCACCGGGGCGCGCAGATACGCAGTATTTT. Its translation: CASSPPGRADTQYF.